The 27 T cell receptor beta chains presented below share a single source sample, sequenced in a study of T cell repertoires in cytomegalovirus infection. TCRdb passed the reads through MiXCR, listing each CDR3 protein once. In the table there are fewer than 1,000,000 distinct CDR3 sequences, around 31% of which are singletons. These TCRs are of unknown antigen specificity. The starting material was cultured CD8+ T cells from PBMCs, obtained from culture after CMV antigen stimulation. These receptors came from a human donor in good health (CMV status not recorded). Some clones in this sample may be carry-over from other donors' samples.

The V gene is TRBV7-9, the J gene TRBJ2-7; 13 bases line up with TRBD2. V was pared by 5 bases and J by 4 bases, with 8 bases of the junction left unmatched. From germline, CDR1 is SEHNR and CDR2 FQNEAQ (reference sequence). The CDR3 has 16 amino acids. CDR3 coding DNA: TGTGCCAGCAGCCCCTCGACTAGCGGGGGGTCTTACGAGCAGTACTTC. Translated, it gives CASSPSTSGGSYEQYF.

The chain combines TRBV6-5 with TRBJ2-7, with TRBD1 matching over 10 bases. The J segment lost 0 bases and the V segment lost 0 bases, leaving 11 bases of the junction unmatched. Germline lookup yields CDR1 MNHEY and CDR2 SVGAGI. This CDR3 comprises 19 residues. The CDR3 DNA reads as TGTGCCAGCAGTTACTCGAAGGGACAGGGGAATCCTTACTCCTACGAGCAGTACTTC. This codes for CASSYSKGQGNPYSYEQYF.

This clonotype was detected many times. This rearrangement joins TRBV7-9 to TRBJ2-2; no clear D. V was trimmed by 6 bases and J by 6 bases, leaving 11 bases between them. The CDR3 length is 13 residues. Germline values: CDR1 SEHNR, CDR2 FQNEAQ (reference sequence). CDR3 in amino acids: CASSFYSAGELFF. The CDR3 DNA reads TGTGCCAGCAGTTTCTACTCGGCCGGGGAGCTGTTTTTT.

This chain connects TRBV11-3 to TRBJ1-2; D unclear. This CDR3 spans 13 amino acids. Germline assignment: CDR1 SGHNT and CDR2 YENEEA. V was cut by 5 bases and J by 1 base, with 8 bases left in between. Here the CDR3 reads CASSGNDNYGYTF. In DNA form, the CDR3 reads TGTGCCAGCAGCGGAAATGATAACTATGGCTACACCTTC.

The rearrangement links TRBV10-3 to TRBJ1-2, with D unresolved. Germline V CDR1 and CDR2: ENHRY, SYGVKD. The V end was cut by 3 bases, the J end by 0 bases, with 5 bases between. The CDR3 extends over 13 amino acids. CDR3 sequence (DNA): TGTGCCATCAGTGACAGGACTAACTATGGCTACACCTTC. Amino acid sequence: CAISDRTNYGYTF.

This clonotype was observed a handful of times. The chain joins TRBV4-1 to TRBJ2-1, with D perhaps TRBD1 (6 bases). The CDR3 extends over 15 amino acids. Trimming took off 8 bases at V and 0 bases at J, with 14 bases between the two ends. Germline lookup yields CDR1 MGHRA and CDR2 YSYEKL. The CDR3 DNA reads TGCGCCAGCGCCCTGGGGGCTAGCTCCTACAATGAGCAGTTCTTC. Translation gives CASALGASSYNEQFF.

Ten or more counts support this clonotype. V usage is TRBV7-8 and J usage is TRBJ2-2, with D tentatively TRBD1 (5 bases). Germline loops: CDR1 SGHVS, CDR2 FQNEAQ. V was clipped by 7 bases and J by 2 bases, with 17 bases between them. This CDR3 comprises 16 residues. DNA for the CDR3: TGTGCCAGCACCATACCGGGCAGGGATAACACCGGGGAGCTGTTTTTT. Protein sequence: CASTIPGRDNTGELFF. Together with reference TRBV7-8 and TRBJ2-2, the CDR3 gives the full variable domain: GAGVSQSPRYKVAKRGQDVALRCDPISGHVSLFWYQQALGQGPEFLTYFQNEAQLDKSGLPSDRFFAERPEGSVSTLKIQRTQQEDSAVYLCASTIPGRDNTGELFFGEGSRLTVL.

This clonotype was observed once. V is TRBV20-1 and J is TRBJ2-2, with D tentatively TRBD2 (7 bases). CDR3 length equals 15 residues. The V gene's germline CDR1 is DFQATT and CDR2 SNEGSKA (reference sequence). Trimming left V 0 bases short and J 5 bases short, with 13 bases between. The DNA of the CDR3 is TGCAGTGCTAGAGATAGGGGGGGGCGGACCGGGGAGCTGTTTTTT. Its translation: CSARDRGGRTGELFF.

This chain connects TRBV19 to TRBJ2-3, with 7 bases identical to TRBD1. This CDR3 has 14 residues. Germline V gene data show CDR1 as LNHDA and CDR2 as SQIVND (reference sequence). V lost 8 bases and J lost 1; bases outside the gene matches: 6. CDR3 bases: TGTGCCAGTCACGGTGGACAGGGCACAGATACGCAGTATTTT. It encodes CASHGGQGTDTQYF.

There are many counts of this clonotype. The chain couples TRBV6-1 to TRBJ1-1, with a possible D match to TRBD1 (5 bases). Between the trimmed V and J ends, which lost 3 bases and 4 bases, there was a span of 24 bases. CDR3 length: 18 amino acids. Looked up from germline, CDR1 is MNHNS and CDR2 is SASEGT. CDR3 nucleotide sequence: TGTGCCAGCAGTGACGGAGGTGGTAGCGGGGCATGGTTCACTGAAGCTTTCTTT. Protein product: CASSDGGGSGAWFTEAFF.

The rearrangement joins TRBV25-1 to TRBJ1-1, with D unresolved. V was trimmed by 3 bases and J by 0 bases, leaving 8 bases between them. The germline CDR1 and CDR2 sequences are MGHDK and SYGVNS. The CDR3 extends over 14 amino acids. The CDR3 here is CASSEEKMNTEAFF. CDR3 nucleotides: TGTGCCAGCAGTGAGGAGAAAATGAACACTGAAGCTTTCTTT.

This clonotype was observed a handful of times. The V call is TRBV10-1, the J call TRBJ2-3; 13 bases fit TRBD2. V lost 2 bases to trimming and J lost 2 bases; unmatched junction nucleotides: 1. Germline V gene sequence: CDR1 WNHNN, CDR2 SYGVQD (reference sequence). The CDR3 length is 16 residues. CDR3 nucleotides: TGCGCCAGCAGTGAGACTAGCGGGGGGGCCACAGATACGCAGTATTTT. Translation gives CASSETSGGATDTQYF.

This chain joins TRBV6-1 and TRBJ1-2, with unresolved D. The CDR3 contains 13 residues. Germline CDR1 and CDR2: MNHNS and SASEGT. V was shortened by 2 bases and J by 8 bases, with 12 bases between the two germline ends. The CDR3 region is CASSELPRYGYTF. The CDR3 region has the DNA TGTGCCAGCAGTGAACTACCTCGGTACGGCTACACCTTC.

The chain has TRBV7-6 and TRBJ2-3; either TRBD1 or TRBD2 may supply D (7 bases each). Germline CDR1 is SGHVS and CDR2 is FNYEAQ. This CDR3 contains 15 residues. Trimming took 5 bases from V and 4 from J, leaving 16 bases between them. CDR3: CASSPGGAVADTQYF. CDR3 coding DNA: TGTGCCAGCAGCCCAGGGGGGGCAGTCGCAGATACGCAGTATTTT.

J is TRBJ2-1 and V is TRBV27; the D gene is possibly TRBD2 (6 bases). Germline V gives CDR1 MNHEY, CDR2 SMNVEV (reference sequence). The CDR3 is 16 residues long. Trimming removed 0 bases at V and 3 bases at J, with 12 bases between. CDR3 residues: CASSLSGGALYNEQFF. The CDR3 DNA reads TGTGCCAGCAGTTTATCGGGCGGGGCCCTCTACAATGAGCAGTTCTTC.

The chain has TRBV7-9 and TRBJ1-2; 9 nucleotides match TRBD1. This CDR3 region has 14 residues. V gave up 5 bases and J gave up 4 bases; unmatched junction bases: 5. Germline V lookup: CDR1 SEHNR, CDR2 FQNEAQ (reference sequence). As DNA, the CDR3 is TGTGCCAGCAGCCCCGACAGGGGGATCTATGGCTACACCTTC. Its protein is CASSPDRGIYGYTF.

On this clonotype itself: This could be a read error, since a much larger clone is one nucleotide away. The chain employs TRBV7-6 and TRBJ2-2, with a weak D call TRBD2 (5 bases). CDR1 SGHVS and CDR2 FNYEAQ come from the germline V gene. There are 13 residues in the CDR3. CDR3 in amino acids: CASSYTNTGKLFF. The CDR3 DNA follows: TGTGCCAGCAGCTATACGAACACCGGGAAGCTGTTTTTT.

V usage is TRBV19 and J usage is TRBJ1-5; D possibly corresponds to TRBD1 (5 bases). The CDR3 has 15 amino acids. Germline V gene sequence: CDR1 LNHDA, CDR2 SQIVND (reference sequence). With 5 bases removed from V and 7 bases from J, the gap between germline ends came to 18 bases. Here the CDR3 reads CASSPWRNPGQPQHF. In DNA, the CDR3 is TGTGCCAGTAGTCCTTGGCGGAACCCAGGGCAGCCCCAGCATTTT.

This sequence joins TRBV6-2 or TRBV6-3 and TRBJ2-3, with TRBD2 matching over 11 bases. Per germline, CDR1 MNHEY and CDR2 SVGEGT. J was trimmed by 5 bases and V by 8 bases; bases with no gene match: 15. CDR3 length: 17 residues. The DNA for the CDR3 is TGTGCCAGCCCCTTAGAGACTAGCGGGGAGGCGGTAGATACGCAGTATTTT. It translates to CASPLETSGEAVDTQYF.

This clonotype has at least ten counts. The chain joins TRBV7-8 to TRBJ2-1; D tentatively reads TRBD1 or TRBD2 (6 bases each). In germline, CDR1 is SGHVS, CDR2 FQNEAQ. This CDR3 is built from 15 residues. Trimming stripped 3 bases from V and 7 bases from J, with 16 bases between. In nucleotides, the CDR3 is TGTGCCAGCAGCTTCCCTAGGGGGGCCGGGAATGAGCAGTTCTTC. Translated, it gives CASSFPRGAGNEQFF.

This rearrangement joins TRBV20-1 to TRBJ1-2; 10 bases are shared with TRBD1. The V gene's germline CDR1 is DFQATT and CDR2 SNEGSKA (reference sequence). J lost 5 bases, V lost 5 bases, and 11 bases had no gene match. This CDR3 spans 15 amino acids. The CDR3 here is CSALKGQGLGYGYTF. CDR3 in DNA: TGCAGTGCTCTTAAGGGACAGGGGCTGGGGTATGGCTACACCTTC.

The V call is TRBV10-3, the J call TRBJ2-1; TRBD1 might be the D (5 bases). Germline CDR1 ENHRY, CDR2 SYGVKD. Trimming removed 8 bases at V and 0 bases at J, with 17 bases between. This CDR3 has 16 amino acids. The chain's CDR3 is CAISQPIGASYNEQFF. CDR3 nucleotides: TGTGCCATCTCCCAGCCCATAGGGGCCTCCTACAATGAGCAGTTCTTC.

This clonotype appeared a few times. The chain links TRBV7-9 to TRBJ2-2; D might be TRBD1 or TRBD2, each matching 7 bases. Looked up from germline, CDR1 is SEHNR and CDR2 is FQNEAQ (reference sequence). The CDR3 runs to 18 residues. Trimming cost V 4 bases and J 0 bases, with 18 bases left between them. The CDR3 region is CASSSPSGGGANTGELFF. The CDR3 DNA is TGTGCCAGCAGCTCCCCCTCAGGGGGGGGAGCGAACACCGGGGAGCTGTTTTTT.

CDR3 bases: TGTGCCAGCAGCCAAACCCACGGGGACAGGGAAAGGGAGCAGTACGTC. Encoded protein: CASSQTHGDREREQYV. The chain has TRBV3-1 and TRBJ2-7; 9 nucleotides line up with TRBD1. V shed 2 bases, J shed 7 bases, and the junction held 12 bases outside the gene matches. This CDR3 is built from 16 residues. Germline-derived CDR1 and CDR2 are LGHDT and YNNKEL (reference sequence).

This clonotype has more than one count but fewer than ten. The gene calls are TRBV5-4 and TRBJ2-1; 10 nucleotides match TRBD1. The germline V gene encodes CDR1 SGHNT and CDR2 YYREEE (reference sequence). Germline trimming cut 3 bases from V and 4 bases from J; bases unmatched to any gene: 10. The CDR3 extends over 17 amino acids. CDR3 nucleotides: TGTGCCAGCAGCTCGCCGGGACAGGGGTTCGGGTACAATGAGCAGTTCTTC. Its protein is CASSSPGQGFGYNEQFF.

J is TRBJ1-4 and V is TRBV20-1, with a possible D match to TRBD1 (5 bases). The CDR3 is 16 residues long. Germline CDR1 reads DFQATT; CDR2 reads SNEGSKA (reference sequence). The V end lost 0 bases, the J end lost 6 bases, and 17 bases lay between the germline ends. The CDR3 loop is CSAREGDEGSYEKLFF. DNA for the CDR3: TGCAGTGCTAGAGAAGGAGATGAGGGGTCTTATGAAAAACTGTTTTTT.

This clonotype was recorded a few times. The rearrangement joins TRBV27 to TRBJ2-3; the match to TRBD2 covers 11 bases. The trim removed 6 bases at V and 4 bases at J, leaving 18 bases unmatched. This CDR3 has 19 residues. Germline V gene data show CDR1 as MNHEY and CDR2 as SMNVEV (reference sequence). CDR3 nucleotides: TGTGCCAGCAGCCCGGTAGCGGGGGGGCCCGTCGCAGTGGCAGATACGCAGTATTTT. It codes for CASSPVAGGPVAVADTQYF.